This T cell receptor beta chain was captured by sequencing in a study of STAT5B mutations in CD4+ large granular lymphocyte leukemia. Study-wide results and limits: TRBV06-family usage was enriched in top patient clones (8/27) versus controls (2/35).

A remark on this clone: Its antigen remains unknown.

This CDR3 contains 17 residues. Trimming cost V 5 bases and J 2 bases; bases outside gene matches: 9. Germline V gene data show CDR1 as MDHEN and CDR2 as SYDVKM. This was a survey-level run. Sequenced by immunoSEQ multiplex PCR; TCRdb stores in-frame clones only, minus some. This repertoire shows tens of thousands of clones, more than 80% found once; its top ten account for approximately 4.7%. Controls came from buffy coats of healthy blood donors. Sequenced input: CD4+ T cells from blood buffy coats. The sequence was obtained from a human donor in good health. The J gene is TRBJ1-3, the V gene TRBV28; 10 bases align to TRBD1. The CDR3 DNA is TGTGCCAGCAGTCCAGCCCCTGGGACAGGGGCTGGAAACACCATATATTTT. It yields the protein CASSPAPGTGAGNTIYF.